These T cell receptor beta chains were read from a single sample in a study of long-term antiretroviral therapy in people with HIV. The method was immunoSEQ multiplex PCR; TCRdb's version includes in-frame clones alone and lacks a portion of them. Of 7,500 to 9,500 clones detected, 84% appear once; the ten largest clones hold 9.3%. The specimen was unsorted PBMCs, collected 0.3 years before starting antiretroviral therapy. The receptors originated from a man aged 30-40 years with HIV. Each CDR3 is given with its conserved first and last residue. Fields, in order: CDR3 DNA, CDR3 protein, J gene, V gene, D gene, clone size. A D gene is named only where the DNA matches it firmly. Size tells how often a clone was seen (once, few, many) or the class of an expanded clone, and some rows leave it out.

CDR3 DNA: TGCGCCAGCAGCCGATCGGGACTTGGCTACACCTTC
CDR3 protein: CASSRSGLGYTF
J gene: TRBJ1-2
V gene: TRBV4-3
D gene: NA
clone size: NA

CDR3 DNA: TGTGCCAGCAGCTTCGGAACCCACACTGAAGCTTTCTTT
CDR3 protein: CASSFGTHTEAFF
J gene: TRBJ1-1
V gene: TRBV11-3
D gene: NA
clone size: NA

CDR3 DNA: TGTGCCAGCAGTGAAATTGGGGGTTACAATGAGCAGTTCTTC
CDR3 protein: CASSEIGGYNEQFF
J gene: TRBJ2-1
V gene: TRBV6-1
D gene: NA
clone size: NA

CDR3 DNA: TGTGCCCTCTTTGGACGAGGCACTGAAGCTTTCTTT
CDR3 protein: CALFGRGTEAFF
J gene: TRBJ1-1
V gene: TRBV10-3
D gene: NA
clone size: NA

CDR3 DNA: TGTGCCAGCAGCCGCGCCCAGGGCGAGCAGTACTTC
CDR3 protein: CASSRAQGEQYF
J gene: TRBJ2-7
V gene: TRBV7-9
D gene: NA
clone size: NA

CDR3 DNA: TGTGCCAGCAGCTTAATGACAGACTTATTAAACTATGGCTACACCTTC
CDR3 protein: CASSLMTDLLNYGYTF
J gene: TRBJ1-2
V gene: TRBV7-2
D gene: NA
clone size: NA

CDR3 DNA: TGTGCCAGCAGCATGGGGGGAGGGGTGCTGACCACTGAAGCTTTCTTT
CDR3 protein: CASSMGGGVLTTEAFF
J gene: TRBJ1-1
V gene: TRBV13
D gene: NA
clone size: NA

CDR3 DNA: TGTGCCAGCAGCTTGGTGGCGGGGGGGCATGGAGATACGCAGTATTTT
CDR3 protein: CASSLVAGGHGDTQYF
J gene: TRBJ2-3
V gene: TRBV5-4
D gene: TRBD2
clone size: NA

CDR3 DNA: TGTGCCAGCAGCCTGACAGAAACCCCCGGGGAGCTGTTTTTT
CDR3 protein: CASSLTETPGELFF
J gene: TRBJ2-2
V gene: TRBV7-3
D gene: NA
clone size: NA

CDR3 DNA: TGCAGCGTTGAAGATTCTACAGGGGGGGGCTACGAGCAGTACTTC
CDR3 protein: CSVEDSTGGGYEQYF
J gene: TRBJ2-7
V gene: TRBV29-1
D gene: NA
clone size: NA

CDR3 DNA: TGCGCCAGCAGCAAGCGGCTAGCGGGGGTCCACACCGGGGAGCTGTTTTTT
CDR3 protein: CASSKRLAGVHTGELFF
J gene: TRBJ2-2
V gene: TRBV5-1
D gene: TRBD2
clone size: NA

CDR3 DNA: TGCGCCAGCAGCCAAGATTATTGGGATGGCTACACCTTC
CDR3 protein: CASSQDYWDGYTF
J gene: TRBJ1-2
V gene: TRBV4-1
D gene: NA
clone size: NA

CDR3 DNA: TGTGCCAGCAGCTTGGGGACAGGATTTTCCTACGAGCAGTACTTC
CDR3 protein: CASSLGTGFSYEQYF
J gene: TRBJ2-7
V gene: TRBV5-4
D gene: TRBD1
clone size: NA

CDR3 DNA: TGTGCCAGCAGCTTAAAGGGAGGGTACGAGCAGTACTTC
CDR3 protein: CASSLKGGYEQYF
J gene: TRBJ2-7
V gene: TRBV7-2
D gene: TRBD2
clone size: NA

CDR3 DNA: TGTGCCAGCAGTGAAGAGCCGACCTCCTACTATGGCTACACCTTC
CDR3 protein: CASSEEPTSYYGYTF
J gene: TRBJ1-2
V gene: TRBV2
D gene: NA
clone size: NA

CDR3 DNA: TGTGCCAGCAGTCCCATCAGCTCCTACGAGCAGTACTTC
CDR3 protein: CASSPISSYEQYF
J gene: TRBJ2-7
V gene: TRBV6-5
D gene: NA
clone size: NA

CDR3 DNA: TGTGCCTGGAGTCAGGGGGGCGCGGGTCAGCCCCAGCATTTT
CDR3 protein: CAWSQGGAGQPQHF
J gene: TRBJ1-5
V gene: TRBV30
D gene: TRBD1
clone size: NA

CDR3 DNA: TGTGCCAGCAAGGGCGAAGGGACCCAGTACTTC
CDR3 protein: CASKGEGTQYF
J gene: TRBJ2-5
V gene: TRBV21-1
D gene: NA
clone size: NA

CDR3 DNA: TGTGCCTGGGGCAGGGGGCCCTACGAGCAGTACTTC
CDR3 protein: CAWGRGPYEQYF
J gene: TRBJ2-7
V gene: TRBV30
D gene: TRBD1
clone size: once

CDR3 DNA: TGTGCCAGCAGTTACCGCGGGGGGGCCTTAAATGAGCAGTTCTTC
CDR3 protein: CASSYRGGALNEQFF
J gene: TRBJ2-1
V gene: TRBV6-5
D gene: TRBD2
clone size: NA

CDR3 DNA: TGTGCCAGCAGCTTCCCCCCGGACGCTATATACAATGAGCAGTTCTTC
CDR3 protein: CASSFPPDAIYNEQFF
J gene: TRBJ2-1
V gene: TRBV5-6
D gene: NA
clone size: NA

CDR3 DNA: TGCGCCAGCAGCCCTCGGACGGACTATGGCTACACCTTC
CDR3 protein: CASSPRTDYGYTF
J gene: TRBJ1-2
V gene: TRBV5-1
D gene: NA
clone size: once

CDR3 DNA: TGTGCCAGCAGTTTGCCGACAGGGGGCGTTGCTACCGGGGAGCTGTTTTTT
CDR3 protein: CASSLPTGGVATGELFF
J gene: TRBJ2-2
V gene: TRBV28
D gene: TRBD1
clone size: NA

CDR3 DNA: TGTGCCAGCAGTCCGGCGTCTGGCGGGGGGGCCTACGAGCAGTACTTC
CDR3 protein: CASSPASGGGAYEQYF
J gene: TRBJ2-7
V gene: TRBV28
D gene: TRBD2
clone size: NA

CDR3 DNA: TGCGCCAGCAGCTTGGGGGGACAGGGAGGCTCCTACGAGCAGTACTTC
CDR3 protein: CASSLGGQGGSYEQYF
J gene: TRBJ2-7
V gene: TRBV5-1
D gene: TRBD1
clone size: NA

CDR3 DNA: TGTGCCAGCAGCGTAGCGGGAAAACCTGGGGCCAACGTCCTGACTTTC
CDR3 protein: CASSVAGKPGANVLTF
J gene: TRBJ2-6
V gene: TRBV7-3
D gene: TRBD2
clone size: NA

CDR3 DNA: TGTGCCAGCAGTGTCGAATCGAACTATGGCTACACCTTC
CDR3 protein: CASSVESNYGYTF
J gene: TRBJ1-2
V gene: TRBV28
D gene: NA
clone size: few

CDR3 DNA: TGTGCCAGCAGCCCGAGACTAGCGGGGGTCTACGAGCAGTACTTC
CDR3 protein: CASSPRLAGVYEQYF
J gene: TRBJ2-7
V gene: TRBV7-9
D gene: TRBD2
clone size: NA

CDR3 DNA: TGTGCCAGCAGCTCCCAGGGTGAGGGTGAAGCTTTCTTT
CDR3 protein: CASSSQGEGEAFF
J gene: TRBJ1-1
V gene: TRBV11-3
D gene: NA
clone size: NA

CDR3 DNA: TGTGCCACCCTTGGAGTAGGGACCGGGGAGCTGTTTTTT
CDR3 protein: CATLGVGTGELFF
J gene: TRBJ2-2
V gene: TRBV28
D gene: NA
clone size: NA

CDR3 DNA: TGCGCCAGCAGTGATCAGGGACAGGCACAGGGAAACACCATATATTTT
CDR3 protein: CASSDQGQAQGNTIYF
J gene: TRBJ1-3
V gene: TRBV5-1
D gene: TRBD1
clone size: NA

CDR3 DNA: TGCGCCAGCAGCTTGGATGGACAGGGACACACTGAAGCTTTCTTT
CDR3 protein: CASSLDGQGHTEAFF
J gene: TRBJ1-1
V gene: TRBV5-1
D gene: TRBD1
clone size: NA

CDR3 DNA: TGTGCCAGCAGCACGACAGGGGGCGAAGAAAAACTGTTTTTT
CDR3 protein: CASSTTGGEEKLFF
J gene: TRBJ1-4
V gene: TRBV4-2
D gene: TRBD1
clone size: NA

CDR3 DNA: TGCAGCGTTGGAGGGGACGAAACTAATGAAAAACTGTTTTTT
CDR3 protein: CSVGGDETNEKLFF
J gene: TRBJ1-4
V gene: TRBV29-1
D gene: NA
clone size: NA

CDR3 DNA: TGCGCCAGCAGCGATCCGGGGCTAGTTTTCTATGGCTACACCTTC
CDR3 protein: CASSDPGLVFYGYTF
J gene: TRBJ1-2
V gene: TRBV5-1
D gene: NA
clone size: NA

CDR3 DNA: TGTGCCAGCAGCTTAGATACAGGGGGCAGGGGCTACACCTTC
CDR3 protein: CASSLDTGGRGYTF
J gene: TRBJ1-2
V gene: TRBV7-2
D gene: TRBD1
clone size: NA

CDR3 DNA: TGTGCCAGCAGCTTCGACAGCGGCAATCAGCCCCAGCATTTT
CDR3 protein: CASSFDSGNQPQHF
J gene: TRBJ1-5
V gene: TRBV7-9
D gene: NA
clone size: NA

CDR3 DNA: TGTGCCAGCCGGTCACGGTCCAATAATGAAAAACTGTTTTTT
CDR3 protein: CASRSRSNNEKLFF
J gene: TRBJ1-4
V gene: TRBV5-6
D gene: NA
clone size: NA

CDR3 DNA: TGTGCCAGTTCGAATCCGGACAGCACAGATACGCAGTATTTT
CDR3 protein: CASSNPDSTDTQYF
J gene: TRBJ2-3
V gene: TRBV19
D gene: NA
clone size: NA

CDR3 DNA: TGTGCCAGCAGCTCCAAGCGGGGGCAATACGAGCAGTACTTC
CDR3 protein: CASSSKRGQYEQYF
J gene: TRBJ2-7
V gene: TRBV7-2
D gene: TRBD2
clone size: NA